These 11 T cell receptor beta chains originate from one sample sequenced in a study of OX40 agonist ivuxolimab in advanced cancers. Clones were read by immunoSEQ multiplex PCR, and TCRdb kept only the in-frame ones, dropping some. This table has 35,000 or so clones, less than 85% appearing once. This specimen consisted of CD4+ or CD8+ T cells sorted from blood, obtained in a trial of the OX40 agonist ivuxolimab. These receptors were collected from an adult with an advanced solid tumor such as melanoma, head and neck, liver or kidney cancer.

The gene calls are TRBV15 and TRBJ2-3; 15 bases fit TRBD2. From germline, CDR1 is LNHNV and CDR2 YYDKDF (reference sequence). The CDR3 totals 19 residues. V shed 1 base and J 3 bases; nucleotides not matched to a gene: 8. The CDR3 region is CATSRAQWTSGRGTDTQYF. The DNA for the CDR3 is TGTGCCACCAGCAGAGCCCAATGGACTAGCGGGAGGGGAACAGATACGCAGTATTTT.

The CDR3 DNA sequence: TGTGCAAGTCGCTTACCGACCGGGACAGGCGGGCCCTACGAGCAGTACTTC. Amino acids: CASRLPTGTGGPYEQYF. V gene TRBV12-2 combines with J gene TRBJ2-7; TRBD1, the D gene given by the table, was not confirmed from the DNA. TRBV12-2 has pseudogene status. CDR3 length equals 17 residues.

The CDR3 nucleotides are TGTGCCAGCAGTTATTTCTTTGTTGGTGAAGCTTTCTTT. Translation: CASSYFFVGEAFF. V gene TRBV14 combines with J gene TRBJ1-1; D gene uncertain. Trimming pared 6 bases from V and 7 bases from J, leaving 15 bases between. The CDR3 consists of 13 residues. In germline, CDR1 is SGHDN, CDR2 FVKESK.

The chain couples TRBV28 to TRBJ2-1; the D gene is possibly TRBD1 (5 bases). The V and J ends lost 2 bases and 7 bases respectively, with 9 bases between them. This CDR3 is built from 13 residues. The germline V gene has CDR1 MDHEN and CDR2 SYDVKM. This CDR3 reads CASSLVRENEQFF. CDR3 bases: TGTGCCAGCAGTTTAGTCAGGGAAAATGAGCAGTTCTTC.

The chain couples TRBV28 to TRBJ1-5; the D is unclear. Trimming stripped 1 base from V and 3 bases from J, with 16 bases between. The CDR3 loop spans 17 amino acids. Germline CDR1 is MDHEN and CDR2 is SYDVKM. CDR3 sequence reads: CASSLLGWEGPNQPQHF. CDR3 nucleotide sequence: TGTGCCAGCAGTTTATTGGGTTGGGAGGGCCCCAATCAGCCCCAGCATTTT.

The chain links TRBV28 to TRBJ2-5; maybe TRBD2 (5 bases). Germline assignment: CDR1 MDHEN and CDR2 SYDVKM. Trimming took 2 bases from V and 4 from J, leaving 17 bases between them. The CDR3 sequence is 16 residues long. The CDR3: CASSLVPQVAGETQYF. CDR3 DNA: TGTGCCAGCAGTTTAGTGCCCCAGGTGGCGGGAGAGACCCAGTACTTC.

J is TRBJ1-1 and V is TRBV29-1; 8 positions match TRBD1. The junction had 8 bases not matched to a gene; V was cut back by 4 bases and J by 1 base. The germline gives CDR1 SQVTM, CDR2 ANQGSEA. This CDR3 spans 15 amino acids. As DNA, the CDR3 is TGCAGCGTTGTGGGCAGGGGGCTGGCGAACACTGAAGCTTTCTTT. Translated, it gives CSVVGRGLANTEAFF. Supplemented by reference TRBV29-1 and TRBJ1-1, the full variable domain reads SAVISQKPSRDICQRGTSLTIQCQVDSQVTMMFWYRQQPGQSLTLIATANQGSEATYESGFVIDKFPISRPNLTFSTLTVSNMSPEDSSIYLCSVVGRGLANTEAFFGQGTRLTVV.

This chain links TRBV5-6 with TRBJ1-1, with D tentatively TRBD1 (5 bases). Germline lookup yields CDR1 SGHDT and CDR2 YYEEEE. This CDR3 has 14 residues. The V gene lost 0 bases and the J gene lost 4 bases, with 10 bases spanning the gap. CDR3 DNA sequence: TGTGCCAGCAGCTTGGAGGGGATGGGCACTGAAGCTTTCTTT. Protein sequence: CASSLEGMGTEAFF. Filled out from reference TRBV5-6 and TRBJ1-1, the complete variable domain reads DAGVTQSPTHLIKTRGQQVTLRCSPKSGHDTVSWYQQALGQGPQFIFQYYEEEERQRGNFPDRFSGHQFPNYSSELNVNALLLGDSALYLCASSLEGMGTEAFFGQGTRLTVV.

The J gene is TRBJ1-5, the V gene TRBV19, with a weak D call TRBD1 (5 bases). Trimming left V 8 bases short and J 1 base short, with 18 bases between. The germline gives CDR1 LNHDA, CDR2 SQIVND (reference sequence). This CDR3 has 16 residues. In DNA form, the CDR3 reads TGTGCCAGTGGGGGAGGGCGGGTCGGAAGCAATCAGCCCCAGCATTTT. This gives the protein CASGGGRVGSNQPQHF.

This chain links TRBV11-2 with TRBJ2-7, with D perhaps matching TRBD1 or TRBD2 (5 bases each). V lost 0 bases to trimming and J lost 2 bases, with 11 bases between them. In germline, CDR1 is SGHAT, CDR2 FQNNGV. The CDR3 is 15 residues long. CDR3 sequence reads: CASSLDWGNTYEQYF. DNA of the CDR3: TGTGCCAGCAGCTTAGATTGGGGGAACACCTACGAGCAGTACTTC.

The rearrangement links TRBV19 to TRBJ2-7; D ambiguous. This CDR3 comprises 17 residues. The ends were cut back, 2 bases at V and 3 bases at J, with 20 bases in the middle. Looked up from germline, CDR1 is LNHDA and CDR2 is SQIVND (reference sequence). CDR3 region: CASSISSLGTFIYEQYF. The CDR3 coding sequence is TGTGCCAGTAGTATATCCTCTTTGGGCACATTCATCTACGAGCAGTACTTC.